This T cell receptor (beta chain) was documented in a study of shared clonotypes between healthy human individuals. On this clone: Its target is not known.

CDR1 is SGHTA, CDR2 FQGNSA, per germline. The length of the CDR3 is 15 residues. J was trimmed by 2 bases and V by 5 bases; bases with no gene match: 6. Per sorted-subset replicate PCR, input was about 180 ng DNA, representing around 30,000 T cell genomes. The method was immunoSEQ multiplex PCR; TCRdb's version includes in-frame clones alone and lacks a portion of them. The table records a few hundred thousand clones, less than 85% of them present only once. Whole-study results and caveats: A generally larger estimated richness was seen in naive subsets than in memory subsets.

The rearrangement uses TRBV7-2 and TRBJ2-1, with 7 bases identical to TRBD2. The origin of this receptor is a man younger than 40 in good health. Material for sequencing was memory CD4+ T cells sorted from blood. Subset here: CD45RA-negative fraction. CDR3 sequence reads: CASSRRTRAYNEQFF. The CDR3 coding sequence is TGTGCCAGCAGCCGGCGGACTAGAGCCTACAATGAGCAGTTCTTC.